The 21 T cell receptor beta chains given below trace back to one sample, sequenced in a study of blood T cell repertoires in COVID-19. Only in-frame clones appear in the TCRdb table, and some are missing; sequencing was by immunoSEQ multiplex PCR. The profile shows roughly 55,000 clones, approximately 80% of them singletons. The source material was peripheral blood. The receptors were gathered from a human donor in a cohort sampled during active COVID-19.

The chain carries TRBV28 and TRBJ1-4; 11 nucleotides agree with TRBD1. CDR1 and CDR2 (germline): MDHEN, SYDVKM. CDR3 size: 15 residues. V lost 5 bases, J lost 6 bases, and 5 bases stayed unmatched. The CDR3 DNA reads TGTGCCAGCAGTCCCTGGACAGGGGGCGATGAAAAACTGTTTTTT. This translates into CASSPWTGGDEKLFF.

In this sample, this clone turned up a few times. The chain recombines TRBV7-2 with TRBJ1-5; possible D gene TRBD1, 5 bases. Trimming cost V 2 bases and J 3 bases, with 17 bases left between them. This CDR3 has 17 residues. Germline V gene lookup returns CDR1 SGHTA and CDR2 FQGNSA. CDR3 nucleotide sequence: TGTGCCAGCAGCTTAACTGGGCAGGGAGGCCCCAATCAGCCCCAGCATTTT. This gives the protein CASSLTGQGGPNQPQHF.

The chain uses TRBV18 and TRBJ2-7; 9 bases line up with TRBD1. Germline V gives CDR1 KGHSH, CDR2 LQKENI. CDR3 length: 16 amino acids. With 4 bases clipped from V and 2 bases from J, the junction kept 9 bases outside the gene matches. DNA of the CDR3: TGTGCCAGCTCACGGGGAGGGACAGGGATGGCCTACGAGCAGTACTTC. Amino acid sequence: CASSRGGTGMAYEQYF. Variable domain in full (rest from reference TRBV18 and TRBJ2-7): NAGVMQNPRHLVRRRGQEARLRCSPMKGHSHVYWYRQLPEEGLKFMVYLQKENIIDESGMPKERFSAEFPKEGPSILRIQQVVRGDSAAYFCASSRGGTGMAYEQYFGPGTRLTVT.

The chain is built from TRBV19 and TRBJ2-1; 9 bases map to TRBD2. Per germline, CDR1 LNHDA and CDR2 SQIVND (reference sequence). CDR3 size: 17 residues. V was pared by 7 bases and J by 7 bases, with 17 bases of the junction left unmatched. The CDR3 bases are TGTGCCAGTAACCCGGGTAGGAGTAGCGGGAGTAGGAATGAGCAGTTCTTC. It translates to CASNPGRSSGSRNEQFF.

This chain joins TRBV9 and TRBJ2-3, with D perhaps matching TRBD1 (8 bases). Trimming left V 2 bases short and J 0 bases short, with 13 bases between. The CDR3 is made up of 16 amino acids. Germline V gene sequence: CDR1 SGDLS, CDR2 YYNGEE. The CDR3 nucleotides are TGTGCCAGCAGCGTTACAGGGGGGGCCAGCACAGATACGCAGTATTTT. Protein product: CASSVTGGASTDTQYF. The full variable domain, its missing parts supplied by reference TRBV9 and TRBJ2-3, is DSGVTQTPKHLITATGQRVTLRCSPRSGDLSVYWYQQSLDQGLQFLIQYYNGEERAKGNILERFSAQQFPDLHSELNLSSLELGDSALYFCASSVTGGASTDTQYFGPGTRLTVL.

The gene calls are TRBV10-3 and TRBJ1-5, with a possible D match to TRBD1 (6 bases). Germline values: CDR1 ENHRY, CDR2 SYGVKD. This CDR3 comprises 16 residues. The V end lost 3 bases, the J end lost 2 bases, and 14 bases lay between the germline ends. The CDR3: CAISDSDRGGNQPQHF. CDR3 DNA: TGTGCCATCAGTGATTCGGACAGAGGGGGCAATCAGCCCCAGCATTTT.

This clone was counted once. This chain uses TRBV4-3 with TRBJ1-6, with D perhaps TRBD1 (5 bases). Per germline, CDR1 LGHNA and CDR2 YSLEER. Trimming took off 8 bases at V and 8 bases at J, with 19 bases between the two ends. The CDR3 length is 15 residues. The CDR3 DNA reads as TGCGCCAGCTGCCTACAACTGGGGGGGGATTCACCCCTCCACTTT. Translated: CASCLQLGGDSPLHF.

The chain employs TRBV7-3 and TRBJ2-5; weak D call: TRBD2 (6 bases). The germline V gene encodes CDR1 SGHTA and CDR2 FQGTGA. The ends were cut back, 6 bases at V and 4 bases at J, with 12 bases in the middle. The CDR3 has 13 residues. The chain's CDR3 is CASSASEGETQYF. The DNA for the CDR3 is TGTGCCAGCAGTGCTAGCGAGGGAGAGACCCAGTACTTC.

The chain carries TRBV7-9 and TRBJ2-7; D unresolved. V lost 5 bases to trimming and J lost 7 bases, with 15 bases between them. The CDR3 runs 13 residues. Germline loops: CDR1 SEHNR, CDR2 FQNEAQ (reference sequence). The CDR3 nucleotides read TGTGCCAGCAGCCCACCACTATCGGAAGAGCAGTACTTC. Protein: CASSPPLSEEQYF.

The chain recombines TRBV19 with TRBJ2-7; 9 nucleotides align to TRBD2. CDR3 size: 15 residues. Trimming took 8 bases from V and 7 from J; bases not matched to a gene: 15. In germline, CDR1 is LNHDA, CDR2 SQIVND (reference sequence). CDR3 residues: CASGRGVAGVGEQYF. The CDR3 DNA sequence: TGTGCCAGTGGCCGAGGAGTAGCGGGAGTCGGAGAGCAGTACTTC.

This chain connects TRBV13 to TRBJ1-1; perhaps TRBD1 as D (6 bases). The CDR3 runs 16 residues. V lost 5 bases to trimming and J lost 5 bases, with 21 bases between them. Germline V gives CDR1 PRHDT, CDR2 FYEKMQ (reference sequence). In nucleotides, the CDR3 is TGTGCCAGCAGCCTCACCCAGGGGCCCGTCAAAACTGAAGCTTTCTTT. This encodes CASSLTQGPVKTEAFF.

The chain recombines TRBV5-1 with TRBJ2-4; 8 bases map to TRBD1. This CDR3 comprises 15 residues. The germline V gene encodes CDR1 SGHRS and CDR2 YFSETQ. Trimming cost V 2 bases and J 3 bases; bases outside gene matches: 4. The CDR3, as DNA: TGCGCCAGCAGCTTTCTCGACAGGGGCAAAAACATTCAGTACTTC. The encoded protein is CASSFLDRGKNIQYF.

The chain carries TRBV28 and TRBJ1-1; D is undetermined. The CDR3 covers 18 residues. With 1 base removed from V and 6 bases from J, the gap between germline ends came to 24 bases. CDR1 is MDHEN, CDR2 SYDVKM, per germline. CDR3 loop: CASSLFPTSTHGMAEAFF. The DNA of the CDR3 is TGTGCCAGCAGTTTATTCCCCACGTCGACTCACGGGATGGCTGAAGCTTTCTTT.

The CDR3 DNA reads as TGTGCCAGCAGCAGTACCCCCCTAGCGGCCTACAATGAGCAGTTCTTC. Translating it yields CASSSTPLAAYNEQFF. The rearrangement joins TRBV5-4 to TRBJ2-1; 7 bases line up with TRBD2. Germline CDR1 and CDR2: SGHNT and YYREEE (reference sequence). With V trimmed by 4 bases and J by 2 bases, 9 bases remained unmatched. The CDR3 is 16 residues long.

The V and J genes are TRBV24-1 and TRBJ1-5, with D possibly being TRBD1 (5 bases). CDR1 KGHDR and CDR2 SFDVKD come from the germline V gene. This CDR3 region has 13 residues. With 6 bases removed from V and 3 bases from J, the gap between germline ends came to 8 bases. The CDR3 region is CATSTGSNQPQHF. The CDR3 DNA sequence: TGTGCCACCAGTACAGGATCCAATCAGCCCCAGCATTTT.

The chain links TRBV28 to TRBJ2-1; D gene unclear. Germline lookup yields CDR1 MDHEN and CDR2 SYDVKM. Trimming removed 3 bases from V and 0 bases from J, with 6 bases in between. The CDR3 extends over 14 amino acids. CDR3 nucleotide sequence: TGTGCCAGCAGTTTTCTCCCCTCCTACAATGAGCAGTTCTTC. Translating gives CASSFLPSYNEQFF.

The chain combines TRBV24-1 with TRBJ2-5; TRBD1 agrees at 10 bases. With V trimmed by 10 bases and J by 5 bases, 6 bases remained unmatched. The CDR3 has 13 amino acids. The germline CDR1 and CDR2 sequences are KGHDR and SFDVKD. The CDR3 DNA sequence: TGTGCCACGGGAGGGACAGGGGTTGAGACCCAGTACTTC. This codes for CATGGTGVETQYF.

This clone showed up just once. The chain couples TRBV18 to TRBJ2-5; 7 nucleotides line up with TRBD1. This CDR3 contains 15 residues. J gave up 2 bases and V 4 bases, and 7 bases lay outside the gene matches. The germline CDR1 and CDR2 sequences are KGHSH and LQKENI. CDR3 in DNA: TGTGCCAGCTCACTTAGGACAGGTAGACAAGAGACCCAGTACTTC. Translating gives CASSLRTGRQETQYF.

The V gene is TRBV24-1, the J gene TRBJ1-5, with TRBD1 matching 8 bases. V trimming: 9 bases; J trimming: 7 bases; junction bases outside the gene matches: 10. The CDR3 spans 14 residues. Germline CDR1 is KGHDR and CDR2 is SFDVKD. This chain's CDR3 is CATGGAGGGQPQHF. CDR3 DNA sequence: TGTGCCACCGGGGGGGCAGGGGGCGGCCAGCCCCAGCATTTT.

The rearrangement uses TRBV28 and TRBJ1-3; tentatively, D is TRBD1 (5 bases). V was trimmed by 5 bases and J by 3 bases, leaving 14 bases between them. This CDR3 has 15 residues. Germline V CDR1 and CDR2: MDHEN, SYDVKM. CDR3 sequence (DNA): TGTGCCAGCAGTACCAACCACAGGAGTGGAAACACCATATATTTT. Translated: CASSTNHRSGNTIYF.

This clone was picked up one time. V is TRBV21-1 and J is TRBJ2-1; the table names TRBD2, a call not compared with the DNA. TRBV21-1 constitutes a pseudogene. CDR3 size: 15 residues. This CDR3 is CASSNRLAGQNEQFF. DNA for the CDR3: TGTGCCAGCAGCAATAGACTAGCGGGGCAGAATGAGCAGTTCTTC.